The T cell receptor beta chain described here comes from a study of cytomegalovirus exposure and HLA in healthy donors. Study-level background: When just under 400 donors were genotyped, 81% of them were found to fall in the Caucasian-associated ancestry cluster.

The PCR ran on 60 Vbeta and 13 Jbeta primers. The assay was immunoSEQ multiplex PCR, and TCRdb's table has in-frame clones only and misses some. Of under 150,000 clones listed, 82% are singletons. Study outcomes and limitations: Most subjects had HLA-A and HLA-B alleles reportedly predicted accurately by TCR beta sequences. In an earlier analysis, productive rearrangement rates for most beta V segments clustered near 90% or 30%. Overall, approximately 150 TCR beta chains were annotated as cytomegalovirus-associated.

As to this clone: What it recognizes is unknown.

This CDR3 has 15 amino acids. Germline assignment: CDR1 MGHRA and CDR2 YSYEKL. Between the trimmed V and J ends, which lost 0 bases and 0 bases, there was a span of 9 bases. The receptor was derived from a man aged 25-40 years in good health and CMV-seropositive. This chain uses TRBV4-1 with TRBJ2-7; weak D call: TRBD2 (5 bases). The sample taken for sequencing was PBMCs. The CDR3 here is CASSQDAGLSYEQYF. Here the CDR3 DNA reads TGCGCCAGCAGCCAAGATGCAGGACTCTCCTACGAGCAGTACTTC.